This note documents a single TCR beta chain sequence. This sample includes further DNA sequences coding for the same CDR3. Trimming stripped 2 bases from V and 3 bases from J, with 8 bases between. Germline V gene data show CDR1 as MNHNS and CDR2 as SASEGT. CDR3 size: 13 residues. Using immunoSEQ multiplex PCR, the repertoire was profiled, and TCRdb retains in-frame clones only, with some absent. This table has fewer than 350,000 clones, 85% appearing once. These data belong to a study of blood T cell repertoires in COVID-19. This chain joins TRBV6-1 and TRBJ2-7, with D uncertain. This TCR was recovered from a human donor in a cohort sampled during active COVID-19. Sequenced sample: peripheral blood. CDR3 in DNA: TGTGCCAGCAGTGAATCTTCTAGCTACGAGCAGTACTTC. It encodes CASSESSSYEQYF.